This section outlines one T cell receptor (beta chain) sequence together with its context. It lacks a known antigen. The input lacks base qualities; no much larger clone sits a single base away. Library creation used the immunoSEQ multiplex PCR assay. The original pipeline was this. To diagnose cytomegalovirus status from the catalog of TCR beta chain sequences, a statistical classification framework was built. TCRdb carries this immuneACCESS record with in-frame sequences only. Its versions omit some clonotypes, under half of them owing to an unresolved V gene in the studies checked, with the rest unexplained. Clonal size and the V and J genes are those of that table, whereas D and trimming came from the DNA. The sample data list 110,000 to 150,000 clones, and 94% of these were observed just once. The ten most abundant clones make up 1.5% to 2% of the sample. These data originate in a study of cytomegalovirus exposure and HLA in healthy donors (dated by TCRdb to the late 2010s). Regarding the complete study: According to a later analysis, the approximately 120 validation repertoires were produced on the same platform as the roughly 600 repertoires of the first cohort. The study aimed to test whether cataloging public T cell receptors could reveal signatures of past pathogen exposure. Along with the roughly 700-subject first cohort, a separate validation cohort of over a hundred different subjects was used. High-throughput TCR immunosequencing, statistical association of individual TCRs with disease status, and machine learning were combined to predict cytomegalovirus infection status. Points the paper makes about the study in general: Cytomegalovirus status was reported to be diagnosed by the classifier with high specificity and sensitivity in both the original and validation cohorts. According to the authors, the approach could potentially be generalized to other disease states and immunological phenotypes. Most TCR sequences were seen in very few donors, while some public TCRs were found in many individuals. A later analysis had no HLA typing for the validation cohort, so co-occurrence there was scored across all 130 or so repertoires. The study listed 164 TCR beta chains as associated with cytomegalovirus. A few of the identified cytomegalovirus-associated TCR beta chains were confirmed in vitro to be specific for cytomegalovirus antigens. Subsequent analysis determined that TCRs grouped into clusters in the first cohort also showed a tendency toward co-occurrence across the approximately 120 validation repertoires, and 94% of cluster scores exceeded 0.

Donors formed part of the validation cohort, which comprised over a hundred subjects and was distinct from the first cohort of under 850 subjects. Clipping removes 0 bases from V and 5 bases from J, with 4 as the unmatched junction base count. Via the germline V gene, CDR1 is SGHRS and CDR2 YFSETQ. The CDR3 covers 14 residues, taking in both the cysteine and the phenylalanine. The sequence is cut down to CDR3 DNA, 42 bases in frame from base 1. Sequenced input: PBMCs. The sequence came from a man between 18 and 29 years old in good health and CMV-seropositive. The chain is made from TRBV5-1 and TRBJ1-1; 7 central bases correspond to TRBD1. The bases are TGCGCCAGCAGCTTGGGGGGGACAGCGACTGAAGCTTTCTTT. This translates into CASSLGGTATEAFF.